This T cell receptor (beta chain) emerged from a study of CD8 T cells in ankylosing spondylitis. Using quantitative 5'-RACE with molecular barcodes, the authors made TCR beta libraries. TCRdb recomputed calls from the 5' RACE reads with MiXCR, one row per CDR3 protein. The sample lists more than 600,000 distinct CDR3 sequences, roughly 20% occurring once. Trimming stripped 0 bases from V and 5 bases from J, with 9 bases between. CDR3 length: 14 amino acids. Germline CDR1 SGHDT, CDR2 YYEEEE. Findings of the study overall: Characteristic of ankylosing spondylitis blood, it appeared, was a TCR beta motif comprising about eight highly homologous variants.

This clonotype came up once. Its specificity is not known. This chain connects TRBV5-6 to TRBJ2-1; the D gene is possibly TRBD1 (6 bases). This TCR was recovered from a male donor with ankylosing spondylitis. The sequencing input was blood, either unsorted or a sorted T cell fraction (not recorded which). This CDR3 is CASSLVRGNNEQFF. The CDR3 DNA follows: TGTGCCAGCAGCTTGGTCAGGGGAAACAATGAGCAGTTCTTC.